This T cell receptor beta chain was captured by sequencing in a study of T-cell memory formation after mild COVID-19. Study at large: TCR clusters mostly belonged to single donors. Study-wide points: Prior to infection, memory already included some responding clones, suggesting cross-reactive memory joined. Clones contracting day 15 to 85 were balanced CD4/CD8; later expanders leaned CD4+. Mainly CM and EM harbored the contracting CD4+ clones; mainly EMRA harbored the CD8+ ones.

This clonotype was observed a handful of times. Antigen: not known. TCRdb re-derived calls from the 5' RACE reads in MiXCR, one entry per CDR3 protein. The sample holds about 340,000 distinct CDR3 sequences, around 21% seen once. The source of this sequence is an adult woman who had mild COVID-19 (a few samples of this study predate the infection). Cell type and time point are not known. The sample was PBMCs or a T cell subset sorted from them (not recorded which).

CDR3 bases: TGTGCCAGCAGCTTAGAAGGCCGGGCCCTCACAGATACGCAGTATTTT. Translated: CASSLEGRALTDTQYF. This chain uses TRBV11-2 with TRBJ2-3, with no clear D. This CDR3 has 16 amino acids. In germline, CDR1 is SGHAT, CDR2 FQNNGV. V lost 0 bases and J lost 2, with 12 bases in between.